Here is one T cell receptor (beta chain) with its context. This sample was taken from a study of blood T cell repertoires in COVID-19. Study as a whole: The analysed material was cDNA or gDNA that came from T cells, B-cell-depleted T cells, or PBMCs.

V dropped 4 bases and J dropped 1 base, with 7 bases sitting between them. The CDR3 length is 13 residues. The germline V gene has CDR1 LGHDT and CDR2 YNNKEL (reference sequence). Study processing details: Nucleated cell number was recorded as an estimate derived from reference gene primer amplification. Repertoires were generated with immunoSEQ multiplex PCR, while TCRdb's copy carries only in-frame clones and drops some. The V and J calls and the clone size are those of that table, but D and trimming were determined from the DNA. This sample yields around 260,000 clones, of which about 89% are seen a single time; about 0.8% belongs to the top ten.

The TCR originated in a man between 25 and 39 years old with acute or convalescent COVID-19. Sequencing input: peripheral blood. The chain recombines TRBV3-1 (or the pseudogene TRBV3-2) with TRBJ1-1; D uncertain. CDR3 in amino acids: CASSRLQNTEAFF. In DNA form, the CDR3 reads TGTGCCAGCAGCCGACTGCAGAACACTGAAGCTTTCTTT.